What follows describes a single TCR beta chain. These data belong to a study of control samples from healthy donors and cancer patients. The CDR3 runs 13 residues. V dropped 0 bases and J dropped 1 base, with 3 bases sitting between them. The germline V gene encodes CDR1 MNHEY and CDR2 SVGAGI. Produced via immunoSEQ multiplex PCR; TCRdb's table is partial and in-frame only. The profile shows approximately 100,000 clones, 80% to 90% of them singletons. The chain carries TRBV6-5 and TRBJ1-1, with D unclear. Sequencing was carried out using blood. This TCR came from a woman aged 45-60 years in good health. In nucleotides, the CDR3 is TGTGCCAGCAGTTACTCGACGAACACTGAAGCTTTCTTT. It yields the protein CASSYSTNTEAFF.